This T cell receptor beta chain was recorded in a study of T-cell reconstitution after alpha-beta-depleted transplantation in children (dated by TCRdb to 2016 to 2018). For context, the study as a whole: T-cell immune reconstitution after TCRalphabeta/CD19-depleted allogeneic hematopoietic cell transplantation in children was quantitatively tracked in the study by means of TCR repertoire profiling.

Read against the paper, the sample's treatment or condition label means: allogeneic hematopoietic cell transplantation with graft depleted of TCRalphabeta T cells and CD19 B cells. Transplant recipients were children who received TCRalphabeta/CD19-depleted allogeneic hematopoietic cell grafts. Worth noting for this clonotype: What antigen it recognizes has not been identified. Within one base of it there is no much larger clone, and no base qualities were kept.

The library was built by means of PCR. Sequenced using an Illumina HiSeq 2500. Molecular barcoding was employed in the preparation of TCR libraries, with unique molecular identifiers being used to normalize TCRbeta repertoire quantification. The raw public reads went through TCRdb reprocessing: fastp at Q25, MiXCR clone calling, in-frame beta chains kept. Each record represents a unique CDR3 protein, reported with the most common genes and DNA among its rows. Within this sample are around 670,000 distinct CDR3 sequences, with around 13% of them counted one time only. Roughly 0.84% of the sample lies in the top ten. The CDR3 goes from the cysteine to the phenylalanine over 13 residues. The only DNA kept is the CDR3, 39 bases in frame from the first base. Trimming takes 0 bases from V and 7 bases from J, and the germline ends sit 8 bases apart. From a lookup of the germline V gene, CDR1 and CDR2 are SGHRS and YFSETQ.

Study-wide conclusions, independent of this receptor: Over the following months the frequencies of hyperexpanded clones went down, and after one year T-cell counts and TCRbeta diversity were mostly credited to newly produced T cells. About two months after transplant, the apparently early recovery of alphabetaT-cell counts reportedly depended on just several hundred clones that had expanded rapidly and came from non-depleted graft cells. The high TCRbeta diversity at day 60 in some patients was ascribed to recipient T cells and intrathymic progenitors that had survived conditioning.

This sequence originates from a girl aged 2 to 10 with congenital amegakaryocytic thrombocytopenia, due to receive a stem cell transplant. The chain links TRBV5-1 with TRBJ2-4; the D gene identity is not certain. Sequences were derived from PBMCs, sampled before TCRalphabeta/CD19-depleted stem cell transplant. The CDR3 protein: CASSLDPGNIQYF. The DNA reads as follows: TGCGCCAGCAGCTTGGATCCGGGCAACATTCAGTACTTC.